This entry is about one T cell receptor beta chain. The V gene's germline CDR1 is SGDLS and CDR2 YYNGEE. The trim removed 0 bases at V and 2 bases at J, leaving 8 bases unmatched. The CDR3 spans 17 residues. These data are taken from a study of T cells in Graves' hyperthyroidism and ophthalmopathy. What was amplified from RNA transcripts were TCR beta CDR3 regions. The HTBI primer set served for first-round RT-PCR of the TCR CDR3. From the multiplex PCR reads, TCRdb called clonotypes with MiXCR, one entry per CDR3 protein. The sample includes under 800,000 distinct CDR3 sequences, approximately 15% of them seen just once.

V usage is TRBV9 and J usage is TRBJ2-7, with 10 bases aligning to TRBD2. Sequencing used blood. The sequence was obtained from a young woman with Graves' hyperthyroidism. The CDR3 sequence: CASSVGPSGSFPYEQYF. Here the CDR3 DNA reads TGTGCCAGCAGCGTAGGGCCTAGCGGGAGCTTTCCCTACGAGCAGTACTTC.